The clone carrying this T cell receptor (beta chain) has a handful of counts. The antigen is unknown. These data originate in a study of blood T cells in healthy people across ages. A J-beta primer mix and a sample-barcoded 5' primer were used in a second PCR of roughly 7 to 12 cycles. Via MiXCR, TCRdb re-called the 5' RACE reads, giving one row per CDR3 protein. The sample contains about 1,500,000 distinct CDR3 sequences, roughly 27% of which appear only once. Study-level points and caveats: In older individuals, TCR beta diversity per million T cells was lower, falling roughly linearly with age.

CDR1 is KGHSH and CDR2 is LQKENI in the germline V gene. This CDR3 comprises 15 residues. The V and J ends lost 2 bases and 2 bases respectively, with 13 bases between them. Source material: blood. The rearrangement joins TRBV18 to TRBJ2-7; a weak D match, TRBD2 (5 bases). This TCR was recovered from a woman aged 30 to 39 in good health. The CDR3 protein is CASSPIAEDAYEQYF. Written as DNA, the CDR3 is TGTGCCAGCTCACCAATTGCGGAGGACGCCTACGAGCAGTACTTC.